The clone carrying this T cell receptor beta chain was detected a few times. Methods used by the authors: Amplification of reference gene primers provided the estimated nucleated cell counts. Only in-frame clones appear in the TCRdb table, and some are missing; sequencing was by immunoSEQ multiplex PCR. V, J and clone size are those of that table, while D and trimming were read from the DNA. The sample lists more than 100,000 clones, about nine tenths occurring once. These data belong to a study of blood T cell repertoires in COVID-19. Study at large: Acute and convalescent COVID-19 specimens originated in the United States, Italy and Spain. PBMCs, B-cell-depleted T cells, or T cells were the source of the cDNA or gDNA that made up the material.

Germline CDR1 is LNHDA and CDR2 is SQIVND (reference sequence). CDR3 length: 15 amino acids. Trimming took 3 bases from V and 5 from J, leaving 16 bases between them. This TCR was sampled from a man aged 45-65 years with active COVID-19. V gene TRBV19 combines with J gene TRBJ2-5, with D perhaps matching TRBD2 (6 bases). Specimen: peripheral blood. The CDR3 region is CASSISGGVGETQYF. The CDR3 bases are TGTGCCAGTAGTATTTCCGGGGGTGTCGGGGAGACCCAGTACTTC.